What follows is one TCR beta chain and its context. This CDR3 has 12 residues. V was trimmed by 1 base and J by 7 bases, leaving 5 bases between them. Germline CDR1 reads MGHRA; CDR2 reads YSYEKL. Study members were between about 18 and 95 years old and lived in around 24 US regions. Allocation to cohorts depended on clinical history reported by the participants. Either two negative PCRs, clearance, or symptom resolution qualified Cohort 3 donors as recovered. This record belongs to a study of blood T cell repertoires in COVID-19. Authors' analysis steps: How many nucleated cells were present was estimated from reference gene primer amplification. The method was immunoSEQ multiplex PCR; TCRdb's version includes in-frame clones alone and lacks a portion of them. V, J and clone size were drawn from that table, and D and trimming were deduced from the DNA. The sample holds around 120,000 clones, 75% to 90% seen once.

The V gene is TRBV4-1, the J gene TRBJ2-1; D not resolved. The sequenced sample consisted of PBMCs or T cells enriched from blood (not recorded which). This TCR came from a woman between 50 and 59 years old who had recovered from COVID-19. The chain's CDR3 is CASSQGPNEQFF. The CDR3 DNA sequence: TGCGCCAGCAGCCAAGGGCCGAATGAGCAGTTCTTC.